This is a list of T cell receptor beta chains from one sample in a study of cytomegalovirus exposure and HLA in healthy donors. Only in-frame clones appear in the TCRdb table, and some are missing; sequencing was by immunoSEQ multiplex PCR. The sample has over 110,000 clones, 85% to 90% seen once. Input material: PBMCs. Receptors originate from a man aged 18-30 years in good health and CMV-seropositive. CDR3s include the opening cysteine and the closing phenylalanine or tryptophan. Fields, in order: V gene, D gene, clone size, J gene, CDR3 protein, CDR3 DNA. A D gene is named only where the DNA matches it firmly. The size field is filled for only some rows; it gives once, few, many or a size class.

v_call: TRBV6-4; d_call: TRBD1; clone_size: few; j_call: TRBJ2-2; cdr3_aa: CASSESGQTNTGELFF; cdr3_nt: TGTGCCAGCAGTGAATCGGGACAGACGAACACCGGGGAGCTGTTTTTT
v_call: TRBV9; d_call: .; clone_size: once; j_call: TRBJ1-3; cdr3_aa: CASSASGANSGNTIYF; cdr3_nt: TGTGCCAGCAGCGCCTCAGGGGCCAACTCTGGAAACACCATATATTTT
v_call: TRBV18; d_call: .; clone_size: .; j_call: TRBJ1-2; cdr3_aa: CASSPANRNYGYTF; cdr3_nt: TGTGCCAGCTCACCGGCTAACAGGAACTATGGCTACACCTTC
v_call: TRBV15; d_call: TRBD1; clone_size: .; j_call: TRBJ2-4; cdr3_aa: CATSIGQGKNIQYF; cdr3_nt: TGTGCCACCAGCATAGGACAGGGGAAAAACATTCAGTACTTC
v_call: TRBV23-1; d_call: .; clone_size: .; j_call: TRBJ1-2; cdr3_aa: CASSQQLCPGTHPKGFGYTF; cdr3_nt: TGCGCCAGCAGTCAACAATTATGTCCCGGGACACACCCGAAGGGCTTTGGCTACACCTTC
v_call: TRBV11-3; d_call: TRBD1; clone_size: .; j_call: TRBJ1-1; cdr3_aa: CASSFGTVITEAFF; cdr3_nt: TGTGCCAGCAGCTTTGGGACAGTGATCACTGAAGCTTTCTTT
v_call: TRBV11-2; d_call: .; clone_size: .; j_call: TRBJ2-1; cdr3_aa: CASSLDRYNEQFF; cdr3_nt: TGTGCCAGCAGCTTGGACAGATACAATGAGCAGTTCTTC
v_call: TRBV2; d_call: .; clone_size: .; j_call: TRBJ1-1; cdr3_aa: CASSEARQGVTEAFF; cdr3_nt: TGTGCCAGCAGTGAAGCTAGGCAGGGCGTGACTGAAGCTTTCTTT
v_call: TRBV15; d_call: TRBD2; clone_size: .; j_call: TRBJ2-5; cdr3_aa: CATSRGRGTSGFQETQYF; cdr3_nt: TGTGCCACCAGCAGAGGCAGGGGGACTAGCGGATTCCAAGAGACCCAGTACTTC
v_call: TRBV18; d_call: TRBD1; clone_size: few; j_call: TRBJ1-5; cdr3_aa: CASSPGTGLDSNQPQHF; cdr3_nt: TGTGCCAGCTCACCAGGGACAGGGCTGGATAGCAATCAGCCCCAGCATTTT
v_call: TRBV7-2; d_call: .; clone_size: .; j_call: TRBJ1-6; cdr3_aa: CASSRTAAGSPLHF; cdr3_nt: TGTGCCAGCAGCCGGACAGCTGCCGGTTCACCCCTCCACTTT
v_call: TRBV18; d_call: .; clone_size: once; j_call: TRBJ1-4; cdr3_aa: CASSPRTAPNEKLFF; cdr3_nt: TGTGCCAGCTCACCCCGGACAGCCCCGAATGAAAAACTGTTTTTT
v_call: TRBV6-5; d_call: TRBD1; clone_size: .; j_call: TRBJ1-2; cdr3_aa: CASSPRDSGYGYTF; cdr3_nt: TGTGCCAGCAGCCCGAGGGACAGCGGTTATGGCTACACCTTC
v_call: TRBV11-1; d_call: TRBD1; clone_size: once; j_call: TRBJ2-7; cdr3_aa: CASSFWTGIVYEQYF; cdr3_nt: TGTGCCAGCAGCTTTTGGACAGGGATTGTCTACGAGCAGTACTTC
v_call: TRBV5-1; d_call: .; clone_size: few; j_call: TRBJ1-2; cdr3_aa: CASNLAGFGGGSSGYTF; cdr3_nt: TGCGCCAGCAACTTGGCGGGGTTCGGGGGAGGATCGAGCGGCTACACCTTC
v_call: TRBV7-8; d_call: .; clone_size: once; j_call: TRBJ1-4; cdr3_aa: CASSLKSAGQSYEKLFF; cdr3_nt: TGTGCCAGCAGCTTAAAGTCCGCAGGGCAGTCCTATGAAAAACTGTTTTTT
v_call: TRBV6-1; d_call: TRBD2; clone_size: .; j_call: TRBJ2-1; cdr3_aa: CASSKSGNNEQFF; cdr3_nt: TGTGCCAGCAGTAAAAGCGGGAACAATGAGCAGTTCTTC
v_call: TRBV11-2; d_call: .; clone_size: .; j_call: TRBJ2-5; cdr3_aa: CASSLSLQETQYF; cdr3_nt: TGTGCCAGCAGCTTAAGCTTACAAGAGACCCAGTACTTC
v_call: TRBV6-5; d_call: .; clone_size: once; j_call: TRBJ2-7; cdr3_aa: CASKIDRTSSYEQYF; cdr3_nt: TGTGCCAGCAAGATCGACAGAACGTCCTCCTACGAGCAGTACTTC
v_call: TRBV10-2; d_call: .; clone_size: .; j_call: TRBJ1-6; cdr3_aa: CASSEAGSAPLHF; cdr3_nt: TGCGCCAGCAGTGAGGCAGGCAGTGCACCCCTCCACTTT
v_call: TRBV6-5; d_call: .; clone_size: .; j_call: TRBJ1-1; cdr3_aa: CASSLRGRNTEAFF; cdr3_nt: TGTGCCAGCAGTCTCAGGGGTAGGAACACTGAAGCTTTCTTT
v_call: TRBV5-1; d_call: .; clone_size: few; j_call: TRBJ2-5; cdr3_aa: CASSLLGPQETQYF; cdr3_nt: TGCGCCAGCAGCTTACTAGGGCCCCAAGAGACCCAGTACTTC
v_call: TRBV30; d_call: .; clone_size: .; j_call: TRBJ1-5; cdr3_aa: CAWSGGSGQASNQPQHF; cdr3_nt: TGTGCCTGGAGTGGAGGTTCAGGACAAGCTAGCAATCAGCCCCAGCATTTT
v_call: TRBV13; d_call: TRBD1; clone_size: once; j_call: TRBJ1-1; cdr3_aa: CASSLGTGSKAFF; cdr3_nt: TGTGCCAGCAGCTTAGGGACAGGGAGTAAAGCTTTCTTT
v_call: TRBV30; d_call: .; clone_size: .; j_call: TRBJ2-3; cdr3_aa: CAWQDSLGTDTQYF; cdr3_nt: TGTGCCTGGCAGGACAGCCTCGGCACAGATACGCAGTATTTT
v_call: TRBV7-9; d_call: .; clone_size: .; j_call: TRBJ1-1; cdr3_aa: CASSLTTNTEAFF; cdr3_nt: TGTGCCAGCAGCTTGACGACAAACACTGAAGCTTTCTTT